The rows below give T cell receptor beta chains drawn from one sample of a study of blood T cell repertoires in COVID-19. Only in-frame clones appear in the TCRdb table, and some are missing; sequencing was by immunoSEQ multiplex PCR. The sample lists 49,000 or so clones, around 86% occurring once. The sample taken for sequencing was peripheral blood. The receptors were sampled from a man over 45 with active COVID-19. Each CDR3 is given with its conserved first and last residue. The D gene is left open where the match is weak. A row's size may be missing; if present it is once, few, many or a size class.

j_gene: TRBJ1-2; d_gene: TRBD1; abundance: NA; v_gene: TRBV18; CDR3aa: CASSPGQGATNYGYTF; CDR3nt: TGTGCCAGCTCACCGGGACAGGGGGCTACGAACTATGGCTACACCTTC
j_gene: TRBJ2-7; d_gene: TRBD1; abundance: NA; v_gene: TRBV2; CDR3aa: CASSGFGQGTYEQYF; CDR3nt: TGTGCCAGCAGTGGTTTCGGACAGGGAACCTACGAGCAGTACTTC
j_gene: TRBJ2-2; d_gene: NA; abundance: NA; v_gene: TRBV18; CDR3aa: CASSPGVPGELFF; CDR3nt: TGTGCCAGCTCACCCGGAGTTCCCGGGGAGCTGTTTTTT
j_gene: TRBJ1-1; d_gene: NA; abundance: NA; v_gene: TRBV28; CDR3aa: CAGSGTKMSTEAFF; CDR3nt: TGTGCCGGGTCCGGGACAAAAATGAGCACTGAAGCTTTCTTT
j_gene: TRBJ2-1; d_gene: NA; abundance: NA; v_gene: TRBV29-1; CDR3aa: CSAQGGSGNSYNEQFF; CDR3nt: TGCAGCGCCCAGGGGGGTAGCGGGAATTCCTACAATGAGCAGTTCTTC
j_gene: TRBJ2-5; d_gene: NA; abundance: NA; v_gene: TRBV18; CDR3aa: CASRQAGTQETQYF; CDR3nt: TGTGCCAGCCGACAGGCAGGCACCCAAGAGACCCAGTACTTC
j_gene: TRBJ1-1; d_gene: NA; abundance: few; v_gene: TRBV29-1; CDR3aa: CSVESVCPEAFF; CDR3nt: TGCAGCGTTGAATCGGTTTGCCCTGAAGCTTTCTTT
j_gene: TRBJ2-5; d_gene: NA; abundance: NA; v_gene: TRBV2; CDR3aa: CASSLPSGGLETQYF; CDR3nt: TGTGCCAGCAGTCTTCCCTCGGGGGGCTTGGAGACCCAGTACTTC
j_gene: TRBJ1-5; d_gene: NA; abundance: few; v_gene: TRBV4-1; CDR3aa: CASSQEQVSNQPQHF; CDR3nt: TGCGCCAGCAGCCAAGAACAGGTTAGCAATCAGCCCCAGCATTTT
j_gene: TRBJ2-5; d_gene: NA; abundance: NA; v_gene: TRBV6-5; CDR3aa: CASSTQDGKETQYF; CDR3nt: TGTGCCAGCAGTACACAGGATGGCAAGGAGACCCAGTACTTC
j_gene: TRBJ2-3; d_gene: TRBD2; abundance: NA; v_gene: TRBV18; CDR3aa: CASSPLTSGSTDTQYF; CDR3nt: TGTGCCAGCTCACCCCTAACTAGCGGTAGCACAGATACGCAGTATTTT
j_gene: TRBJ2-5; d_gene: TRBD1; abundance: NA; v_gene: TRBV4-2; CDR3aa: CASSPRQGTSGKTQYF; CDR3nt: TGTGCCAGCAGCCCCCGACAGGGAACCTCCGGAAAGACCCAGTACTTC
j_gene: TRBJ2-1; d_gene: TRBD1; abundance: NA; v_gene: TRBV4-1; CDR3aa: CASSQGSGTGPYNEQFF; CDR3nt: TGCGCCAGCAGCCAAGGCTCCGGGACAGGACCTTACAATGAGCAGTTCTTC